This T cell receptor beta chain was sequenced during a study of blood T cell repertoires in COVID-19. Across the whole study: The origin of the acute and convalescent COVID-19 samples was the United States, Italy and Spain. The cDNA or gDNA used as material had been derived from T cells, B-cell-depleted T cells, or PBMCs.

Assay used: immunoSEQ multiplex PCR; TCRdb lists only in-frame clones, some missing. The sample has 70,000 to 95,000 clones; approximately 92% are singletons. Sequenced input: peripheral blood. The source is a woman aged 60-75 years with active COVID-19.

The CDR3 region has the DNA TGTGCCAGCAGTTCGCCGGGACAATTGAACACTGAAGCTTTCTTT. This encodes CASSSPGQLNTEAFF. V is TRBV28 and J is TRBJ1-1; D is perhaps TRBD1 (6 bases). With 4 bases removed from V and 0 bases from J, the gap between germline ends came to 12 bases. CDR3 length: 15 residues. Germline CDR1 MDHEN, CDR2 SYDVKM.